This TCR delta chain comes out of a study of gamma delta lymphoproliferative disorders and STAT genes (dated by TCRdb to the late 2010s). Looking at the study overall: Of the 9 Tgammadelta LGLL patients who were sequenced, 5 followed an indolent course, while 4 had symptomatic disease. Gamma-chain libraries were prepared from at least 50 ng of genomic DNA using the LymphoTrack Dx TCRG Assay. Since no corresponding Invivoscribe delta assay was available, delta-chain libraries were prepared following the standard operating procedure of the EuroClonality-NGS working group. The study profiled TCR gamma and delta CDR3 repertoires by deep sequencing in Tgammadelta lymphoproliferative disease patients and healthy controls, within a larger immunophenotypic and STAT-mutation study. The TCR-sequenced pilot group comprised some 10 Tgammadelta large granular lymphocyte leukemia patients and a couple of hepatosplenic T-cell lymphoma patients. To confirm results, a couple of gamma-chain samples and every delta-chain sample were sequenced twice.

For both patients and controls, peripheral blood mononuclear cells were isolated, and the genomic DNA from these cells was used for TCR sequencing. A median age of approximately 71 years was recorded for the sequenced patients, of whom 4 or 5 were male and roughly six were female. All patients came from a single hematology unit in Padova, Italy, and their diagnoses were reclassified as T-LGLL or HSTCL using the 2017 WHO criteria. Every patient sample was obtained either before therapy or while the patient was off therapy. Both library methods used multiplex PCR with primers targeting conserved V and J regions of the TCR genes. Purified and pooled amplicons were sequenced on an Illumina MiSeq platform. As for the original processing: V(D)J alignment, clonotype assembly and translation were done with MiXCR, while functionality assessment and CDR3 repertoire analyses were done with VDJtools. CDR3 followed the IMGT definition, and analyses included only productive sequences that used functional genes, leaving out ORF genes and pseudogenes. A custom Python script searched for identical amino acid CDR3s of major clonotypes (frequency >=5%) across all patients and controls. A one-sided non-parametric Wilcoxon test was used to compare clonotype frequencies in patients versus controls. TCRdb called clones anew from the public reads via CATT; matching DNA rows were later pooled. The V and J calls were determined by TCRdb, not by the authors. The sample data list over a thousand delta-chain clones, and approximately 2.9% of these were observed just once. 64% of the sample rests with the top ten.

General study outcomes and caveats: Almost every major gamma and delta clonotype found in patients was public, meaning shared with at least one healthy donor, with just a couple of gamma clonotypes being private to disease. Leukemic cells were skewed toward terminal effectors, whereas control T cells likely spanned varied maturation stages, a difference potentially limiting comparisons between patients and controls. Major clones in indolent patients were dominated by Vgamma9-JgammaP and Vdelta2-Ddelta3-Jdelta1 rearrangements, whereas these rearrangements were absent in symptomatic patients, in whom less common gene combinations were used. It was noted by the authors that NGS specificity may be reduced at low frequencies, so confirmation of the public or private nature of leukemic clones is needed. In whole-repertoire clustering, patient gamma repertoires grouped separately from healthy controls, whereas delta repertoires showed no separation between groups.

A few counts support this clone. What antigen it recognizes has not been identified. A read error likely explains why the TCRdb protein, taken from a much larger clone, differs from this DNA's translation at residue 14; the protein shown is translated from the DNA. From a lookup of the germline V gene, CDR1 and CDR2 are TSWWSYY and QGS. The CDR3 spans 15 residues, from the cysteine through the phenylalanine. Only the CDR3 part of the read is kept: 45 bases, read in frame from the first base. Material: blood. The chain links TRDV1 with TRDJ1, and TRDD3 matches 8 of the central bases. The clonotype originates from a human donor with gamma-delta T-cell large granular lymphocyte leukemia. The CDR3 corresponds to CALGEHTAGGHKLTF. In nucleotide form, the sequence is TGTGCTCTTGGGGAACACACGGCTGGGGGACATAAACTCACCTTT.